This T cell receptor beta chain was retrieved from a study of cytomegalovirus exposure and HLA in healthy donors. Broader study findings: Researchers counted 150 to 200 TCR beta chains as cytomegalovirus-associated. First-cohort TCR clusters tended to co-occur in the 95 to 150 validation repertoires, a later analysis found.

The ends were cut back, 5 bases at V and 9 bases at J, with 14 bases in the middle. Germline V gene data show CDR1 as MNHEY and CDR2 as SVGAGI. The CDR3 sequence is 14 residues long. In regard to this clone: Its antigen remains unknown.

Measured with immunoSEQ multiplex PCR; TCRdb has only the in-frame clones, and not every one. The data contain 150,000 to 200,000 clones, approximately 85% of them singletons. V and J are TRBV6-5 and TRBJ1-6; tentative D call: TRBD1 (5 bases). The clonotype was recovered from a woman younger than 35 in good health and CMV-seronegative. Sequenced input: PBMCs. The CDR3 sequence: CASSPQEQGSPLHF. The CDR3, as DNA: TGTGCCAGCAGTCCTCAGGAGCAGGGTTCACCCCTCCACTTT.